This entry concerns a single T cell receptor (beta chain). Its antigen is not known. The data are from a study of T cells after yellow fever vaccination. Study at large: Some fractions had low cell numbers, and these were prepared with SMART-Seq v4 Ultra Low Input.

V lost 3 bases, J lost 5 bases, and 14 bases lay in between. The CDR3 extends over 15 amino acids. Germline V gene data show CDR1 as MNHEY and CDR2 as SVGAGI. Synthesis of TCR cDNA relied on 5'RACE template switching, which attached a universal primer site and UMIs. Each CDR3 protein is one row after TCRdb ran MiXCR on the 5' RACE reads. The sample consists of a few hundred thousand distinct CDR3 sequences, about a sixth of them appearing once. Study results and caveats: Reappearance after the booster was observed for most primary-vaccination clones (around 95% CD4, just over 85% CD8). On re-exposure, the response was weaker but peaked faster, at day 5 versus 15.

This sequence originates from a man aged 18 to 30 who received the YFV17D yellow fever vaccine. This chain links TRBV6-5 with TRBJ2-1; D is uncertain. Sequencing was performed on PBMCs, taken around 5 days after the first yellow fever vaccination. CDR3 coding DNA: TGTGCCAGCAGTTATGGGGTTCTGGTCGACAATGAGCAGTTCTTC. Translation gives CASSYGVLVDNEQFF.